The source of this T cell receptor (beta chain) is a study of CD4 T cells in relation to SARS-CoV-2 and coronaviruses. Note on this clone: What it recognizes is unknown.

V shed 3 bases and J 4 bases; nucleotides not matched to a gene: 8. CDR3 length: 15 residues. Germline lookup yields CDR1 SEHNR and CDR2 FQNEAQ (reference sequence). Repertoires were generated with immunoSEQ multiplex PCR, while TCRdb's copy carries only in-frame clones and drops some. Of about 38,000 clones in the sample, over 70% were seen once. The receptor was isolated from an adult with COVID-19. The rearrangement joins TRBV7-9 to TRBJ1-2, with 7 bases lining up with TRBD1. Sequencing was carried out using memory CD4+ T cells from PBMCs, cultured in vitro. CDR3: CASSFLTGNGYGYTF. CDR3 nucleotide sequence: TGTGCCAGCAGCTTTTTGACAGGGAATGGCTATGGCTACACCTTC.